The present entry profiles one T cell receptor beta chain with its context. Its target is unknown. This CDR3 region has 16 residues. V dropped 1 base and J dropped 5 bases, with 17 bases sitting between them. The germline V gene encodes CDR1 SEHNR and CDR2 FQNEAQ (reference sequence). The data were obtained in a study of cytomegalovirus exposure and HLA in healthy donors. Study-level results: Reportedly, fewer N-insertions than the approximately 690-donor mean appeared in an Asian-associated ancestry cluster in a later analysis.

In the PCR, 60 Vbeta and 13 Jbeta primers were used. Assay used: immunoSEQ multiplex PCR; TCRdb lists only in-frame clones, some missing. The sample consists of some 140,000 clones, around nine tenths of them appearing once. The sample comprised PBMCs. The clonotype was recovered from a woman aged 30 to 39 in good health and CMV-seronegative. The chain employs TRBV7-9 and TRBJ1-2; a possible D gene is TRBD1 (5 bases). CDR3 amino acids: CASSLGQGPGPYGYTF. The CDR3 DNA reads as TGTGCCAGCAGCTTAGGCCAGGGCCCTGGTCCGTATGGCTACACCTTC.